Each of the 26 T cell receptor beta chains below was sequenced from the same sample in a study of blood T cell repertoires in COVID-19 (dated by TCRdb to the early 2020s). The library relied on the immunoSEQ multiplex PCR assay. TCRdb obtained this table from immuneACCESS and retained in-frame rearrangements with V and J assigned. These tables miss some clones; where compared with another copy, unresolved V genes account for less than half of the shortfall, and the remainder is unexplained. This sample is represented by 35,000 to 50,000 clones; about 85% of them were singletons. The ten most abundant clones make up approximately 13% of the sample. Material: peripheral blood. The receptors come from a human donor in a cohort sampled during active COVID-19.

V gene TRBV5-5 combines with J gene TRBJ2-3, with 12 bases aligning to TRBD2. The germline V gene encodes CDR1 SGHKS and CDR2 YYEKEE (reference sequence). The junction had 12 bases not matched to a gene; V was cut back by 6 bases and J by 4 bases. CDR3 length: 17 residues. The CDR3, as DNA: TGTGCCAGCATCCCAGCTCCGACTAGCGGGGGACCAGATACGCAGTATTTT. As protein: CASIPAPTSGGPDTQYF.

J is TRBJ2-7 and V is TRBV5-1; a possible D gene is TRBD2 (6 bases). V dropped 0 bases and J dropped 2 bases, with 12 bases sitting between them. Germline lookup yields CDR1 SGHRS and CDR2 YFSETQ. CDR3 length: 15 residues. This CDR3 is CASSLAGTATYEQYF. The CDR3 DNA is TGCGCCAGCAGCTTGGCCGGGACTGCAACCTACGAGCAGTACTTC. The complete variable domain, with remaining parts taken from reference TRBV5-1 and TRBJ2-7, reads KAGVTQTPRYLIKTRGQQVTLSCSPISGHRSVSWYQQTPGQGLQFLFEYFSETQRNKGNFPGRFSGRQFSNSRSEMNVSTLELGDSALYLCASSLAGTATYEQYFGPGTRLTVT.

The chain carries TRBV4-1 and TRBJ1-3; no firm D call. In germline, CDR1 is MGHRA, CDR2 YSYEKL. This CDR3 comprises 13 residues. V gave up 1 base and J gave up 2 bases, with 3 bases separating them. In DNA form, the CDR3 reads TGCGCCAGCAGCCAAGGAGCTGGAAACACCATATATTTT. It is translated as CASSQGAGNTIYF.

The chain uses TRBV5-1 and TRBJ2-1; 7 nucleotides line up with TRBD1. With V trimmed by 5 bases and J by 3 bases, 11 bases remained unmatched. Germline lookup yields CDR1 SGHRS and CDR2 YFSETQ. There are 16 residues in the CDR3. The CDR3 nucleotides read TGCGCCAGCAGTCTAGGGGGCAGTGAATACTACAATGAGCAGTTCTTC. This gives the protein CASSLGGSEYYNEQFF.

The CDR3 sequence is CASSGVQNTEAFF. CDR3 nucleotide sequence: TGCGCCAGCAGTGGTGTACAGAACACTGAAGCTTTCTTT. The chain is built from TRBV5-1 and TRBJ1-1; no reliable D call. Germline CDR1 reads SGHRS; CDR2 reads YFSETQ. With 5 bases removed from V and 1 base from J, the gap between germline ends came to 9 bases. The CDR3 has 13 amino acids.

The chain recombines TRBV20-1 with TRBJ1-1, with D possibly being TRBD1 (5 bases). CDR3 size: 14 residues. Trimming took off 3 bases at V and 2 bases at J, with 13 bases between the two ends. CDR1 is DFQATT and CDR2 is SNEGSKA in the germline V gene (reference sequence). For the CDR3, the DNA is TGCAGTGCTAGTGATCCCAGGGAAAACACTGAAGCTTTCTTT. Translation: CSASDPRENTEAFF.

This sequence joins TRBV7-8 and TRBJ2-5, with TRBD1 identical over 9 bases. Per the germline V gene, CDR1 is SGHVS and CDR2 is FQNEAQ. This CDR3 is built from 15 residues. V lost 6 bases and J lost 2; bases outside the gene matches: 7. CDR3 amino acids: CASSYRDRVQETQYF. CDR3 nucleotide sequence: TGTGCCAGCAGTTACCGGGACAGGGTACAAGAGACCCAGTACTTC. Based on the CDR3 plus reference TRBV7-8 and TRBJ2-5, the full variable domain is GAGVSQSPRYKVAKRGQDVALRCDPISGHVSLFWYQQALGQGPEFLTYFQNEAQLDKSGLPSDRFFAERPEGSVSTLKIQRTQQEDSAVYLCASSYRDRVQETQYFGPGTRLLVL.

The chain has TRBV5-4 and TRBJ2-2; maybe TRBD1 (5 bases). The CDR3 runs 15 residues. Trimming took off 1 base at V and 2 bases at J, with 9 bases between the two ends. CDR1 and CDR2 from the germline V gene are SGHNT and YYREEE (reference sequence). CDR3 nucleotide sequence: TGTGCCAGCAGCTTGAGGGGCGCCAACACCGGGGAGCTGTTTTTT. Encoded protein: CASSLRGANTGELFF.

This clone appeared a single time. V usage is TRBV5-1 and J usage is TRBJ2-1; TRBD2 matches at 13 bases. The junction had 2 bases not matched to a gene; V was cut back by 0 bases and J by 5 bases. Germline CDR1 and CDR2: SGHRS and YFSETQ. This CDR3 comprises 16 residues. The CDR3 spells CASSLELAGGHNEQFF. The CDR3 nucleotides read TGCGCCAGCAGCTTGGAACTAGCGGGGGGGCACAATGAGCAGTTCTTC.

This clone appeared a few times. This sequence joins TRBV29-1 and TRBJ2-5; 8 bases agree with TRBD1. Germline V gene sequence: CDR1 SQVTM, CDR2 ANQGSEA. Germline trimming cut 7 bases from V and 2 bases from J; bases unmatched to any gene: 6. The CDR3 spans 13 residues. The CDR3 here is CSARTGPQETQYF. The CDR3 coding sequence is TGCAGCGCCAGGACAGGGCCGCAAGAGACCCAGTACTTC.

The gene calls are TRBV5-1 and TRBJ1-6; no clear D gene. The V gene's germline CDR1 is SGHRS and CDR2 YFSETQ. The ends were cut back, 5 bases at V and 9 bases at J, with 18 bases in the middle. The CDR3 runs to 15 residues. The CDR3 DNA reads as TGCGCCAGCAGAGCCGACCCCGGCGCGGCTTCACCCCTCCACTTT. Residues: CASRADPGAASPLHF.

This chain uses TRBV3-1 (or the pseudogene TRBV3-2) with TRBJ2-2; 13 nucleotides line up with TRBD2. The CDR3 runs to 18 residues. The V gene's germline CDR1 is LGHDT and CDR2 YNNKEL (reference sequence). V lost 4 bases and J lost 2; bases outside the gene matches: 7. The CDR3 here is CASSLRLAGGGNTGELFF. The CDR3 nucleotides read TGTGCCAGCAGCCTCCGACTAGCGGGGGGCGGAAACACCGGGGAGCTGTTTTTT.

The chain carries TRBV4-1 and TRBJ2-1; TRBD2 matches 8 bases. The CDR3 extends over 18 amino acids. Germline trimming cut 4 bases from V and 4 bases from J; bases unmatched to any gene: 15. The V gene's germline CDR1 is MGHRA and CDR2 YSYEKL. The CDR3 here is CASSLYQKTGGEYNEQFF. The CDR3 DNA reads as TGCGCCAGCAGCCTCTACCAAAAAACGGGGGGGGAATACAATGAGCAGTTCTTC.

This rearrangement joins TRBV5-4 to TRBJ1-3; possibly TRBD1 for D (5 bases). Germline V CDR1 and CDR2: SGHNT, YYREEE (reference sequence). The CDR3 covers 15 residues. Trimming shortened V by 1 base and J by 0 bases, and 8 bases separated the two germline ends. The CDR3 reads CASSLRGSSGNTIYF. The CDR3 coding sequence is TGTGCCAGCAGCTTGAGGGGAAGCTCTGGAAACACCATATATTTT.

The gene calls are TRBV2 and TRBJ1-1; D is ambiguous. The CDR3 totals 14 residues. Trimming cost V 5 bases and J 0 bases, with 10 bases left between them. CDR1 and CDR2 from the germline V gene are SNHLY and FYNNEI. The CDR3 DNA reads TGTGCCAGCAGTAGCGTCGGGTTGAACACTGAAGCTTTCTTT. Residues: CASSSVGLNTEAFF.

V usage is TRBV20-1 and J usage is TRBJ1-2, with 9 bases matching TRBD1. This CDR3 has 13 residues. V trimming: 3 bases; J trimming: 6 bases; junction bases outside the gene matches: 5. CDR1 is DFQATT, CDR2 SNEGSKA, per germline (reference sequence). CDR3 DNA sequence: TGCAGTGCTAGTCCCACAGGGGGCGATGGCTACACCTTC. Translated, it gives CSASPTGGDGYTF.

The rearrangement joins TRBV18 to TRBJ1-2, with 7 bases lining up with TRBD1. The length of the CDR3 is 13 residues. The ends lost 3 bases at V and 6 bases at J; junction bases unmatched: 4. Germline values: CDR1 KGHSH, CDR2 LQKENI. This CDR3 reads CASSPNTGDGYTF. The CDR3 nucleotides are TGTGCCAGCTCACCCAATACAGGGGATGGCTACACCTTC.

The chain carries TRBV6-5 and TRBJ2-3; TRBD1 matches at 10 bases. The V segment lost 7 bases and the J segment 3 bases; nucleotides outside the gene matches: 4. Germline V gene data show CDR1 as MNHEY and CDR2 as SVGAGI. This CDR3 is 14 amino acids long. The CDR3, as DNA: TGTGCCAGCATCCGGGACAGGGGTACAGATACGCAGTATTTT. Translation gives CASIRDRGTDTQYF.

The chain employs TRBV30 and TRBJ2-7; D may be TRBD2 (5 bases). The CDR3 is 13 residues long. The V gene lost 5 bases and the J gene lost 4 bases, with 15 bases spanning the gap. CDR1 is GTSNPN and CDR2 is SVGIG in the germline V gene (reference sequence). CDR3 sequence (DNA): TGTGCCTGGCCCAAGAGGGATGAATACGAGCAGTACTTC. Residues: CAWPKRDEYEQYF.

The chain has TRBV7-9 and TRBJ2-2; perhaps TRBD2 as D (5 bases). The CDR3 loop spans 15 amino acids. From germline, CDR1 is SEHNR and CDR2 FQNEAQ (reference sequence). V was trimmed by 5 bases and J by 4 bases, leaving 14 bases between them. CDR3 amino acids: CASSQDFSPTGELFF. Written as DNA, the CDR3 is TGTGCCAGCAGCCAGGACTTTAGCCCCACCGGGGAGCTGTTTTTT.

In its sample, this clone was seen once. V gene TRBV11-2 combines with J gene TRBJ2-7; D gene unclear. Germline CDR1 and CDR2: SGHAT and FQNNGV. V lost 2 bases and J lost 1, with 3 bases in between. The CDR3 contains 12 residues. CDR3 region: CASSLLSYEQYF. CDR3 nucleotide sequence: TGTGCCAGCAGCTTACTGTCCTACGAGCAGTACTTC. Full variable domain (missing parts from reference TRBV11-2 and TRBJ2-7): EAGVAQSPRYKIIEKRQSVAFWCNPISGHATLYWYQQILGQGPKLLIQFQNNGVVDDSQLPKDRFSAERLKGVDSTLKIQPAKLEDSAVYLCASSLLSYEQYFGPGTRLTVT.

The rearrangement uses TRBV19 and TRBJ1-1, with 11 bases fitting TRBD1. Germline trimming cut 1 base from V and 4 bases from J; bases unmatched to any gene: 8. Germline V gives CDR1 LNHDA, CDR2 SQIVND (reference sequence). The CDR3 extends over 17 amino acids. The CDR3 DNA is TGTGCCAGTAGTATAGGACCGGGACAGGGGGTTGGCACTGAAGCTTTCTTT. It is translated as CASSIGPGQGVGTEAFF.

This clone has only one observation. The rearrangement links TRBV6-2 or TRBV6-3 to TRBJ2-2; 13 bases align to TRBD2. Germline V gene lookup returns CDR1 MNHEY and CDR2 SVGEGT. Trimming cost V 2 bases and J 5 bases; bases outside gene matches: 5. This CDR3 spans 17 amino acids. The CDR3 loop is CASSYQLAGGRTGELFF. The CDR3 DNA reads as TGTGCCAGCAGTTACCAACTAGCGGGGGGGCGAACCGGGGAGCTGTTTTTT.

This sequence joins TRBV10-3 and TRBJ2-1; 9 nucleotides match TRBD1. V shed 6 bases and J 1 base; nucleotides not matched to a gene: 1. This CDR3 comprises 14 residues. CDR1 and CDR2 from the germline V gene are ENHRY and SYGVKD. The CDR3 bases are TGTGCCATCAGGGGGACAGGGTCCTACAATGAGCAGTTCTTC. Translated, it gives CAIRGTGSYNEQFF.

The chain employs TRBV7-9 and TRBJ2-1; TRBD1 matches 9 bases. J lost 6 bases, V lost 0 bases, and 15 bases had no gene match. Germline values: CDR1 SEHNR, CDR2 FQNEAQ (reference sequence). The CDR3 length is 19 residues. CDR3 bases: TGTGCCAGCAGCTTAGCAGGACTTATGGGACAGGGTCTTCTCAATGAGCAGTTCTTC. Amino acids: CASSLAGLMGQGLLNEQFF.

The rearrangement joins TRBV5-1 to TRBJ2-2; a weak D match, TRBD2 (6 bases). The V and J ends lost 4 bases and 4 bases respectively, with 17 bases between them. CDR1 SGHRS and CDR2 YFSETQ come from the germline V gene. This CDR3 is built from 16 residues. CDR3 sequence reads: CASSPTRWRGTGELFF. DNA for the CDR3: TGCGCCAGCAGCCCTACCCGGTGGCGGGGCACCGGGGAGCTGTTTTTT.